What follows are 9 T cell receptor beta chains derived from one specimen sequenced in a study of OX40 agonist ivuxolimab in advanced cancers. TCRdb's copy holds only in-frame clones and misses some; the assay was immunoSEQ multiplex PCR. The sample consists of approximately 21,000 clones, approximately 80% of them appearing once. Sequences were derived from CD4+ or CD8+ T cells sorted from blood, sampled in a trial of the OX40 agonist ivuxolimab. The source of these receptors is an adult with an advanced solid tumor such as melanoma, head and neck, liver or kidney cancer.

The genes are TRBV7-2 and TRBJ2-7; 8 nucleotides agree with TRBD1. CDR3 length: 18 residues. Germline V gene lookup returns CDR1 SGHTA and CDR2 FQGNSA. The trim removed 0 bases at V and 6 bases at J, leaving 16 bases unmatched. DNA for the CDR3: TGTGCCAGCAGCTTAGCCCCGGGTGCCGGACAGGGCGGGTTCGAGCAGTACTTC. It codes for CASSLAPGAGQGGFEQYF.

The chain employs TRBV5-3 and TRBJ1-1; tentative D call: TRBD1 (6 bases). TRBV5-3 qualifies as an ORF whose function is uncertain. The CDR3 sequence is 15 residues long. The V end lost 4 bases, the J end lost 1 base, and 14 bases lay between the germline ends. This CDR3 is CARSNCDRSNTEAFF. The CDR3 DNA reads as TGTGCCAGAAGCAATTGCGACAGGTCGAACACTGAAGCTTTCTTT.

The V and J genes are TRBV19 and TRBJ2-7, with D unresolved. Trimming pared 3 bases from V and 0 bases from J, leaving 6 bases between. This CDR3 is 13 amino acids long. The V gene's germline CDR1 is LNHDA and CDR2 SQIVND (reference sequence). Here the CDR3 reads CASSIDRSYEQYF. In nucleotides, the CDR3 is TGTGCCAGTAGTATTGACCGCTCCTACGAGCAGTACTTC.

The chain combines TRBV7-2 with TRBJ1-1; D gene unclear. In germline, CDR1 is SGHTA, CDR2 FQGNSA. The CDR3 runs 13 residues. Trimming stripped 3 bases from V and 1 base from J, with 6 bases between. DNA of the CDR3: TGTGCCAGCAGCTTTGACGGGAACACTGAAGCTTTCTTT. Its protein is CASSFDGNTEAFF.

The gene calls are TRBV9 and TRBJ2-7; possible D gene TRBD2, 5 bases. Germline assignment: CDR1 SGDLS and CDR2 YYNGEE. V lost 4 bases to trimming and J lost 6 bases, with 17 bases between them. This CDR3 is built from 14 residues. The chain's CDR3 is CASSTSTGLGEQYF. The CDR3 DNA reads as TGTGCCAGCAGCACCTCGACGGGGTTGGGCGAGCAGTACTTC.

The chain combines TRBV27 with TRBJ1-2; TRBD1 might be the D (6 bases). Germline V CDR1 and CDR2: MNHEY, SMNVEV (reference sequence). Trimming took off 6 bases at V and 4 bases at J, with 27 bases between the two ends. This CDR3 comprises 18 residues. CDR3 sequence reads: CASSSRRRSGAGGYGYTF. CDR3 nucleotides: TGTGCCAGCAGCTCCAGAAGGAGGTCGGGGGCAGGCGGCTATGGCTACACCTTC.

The chain links TRBV7-2 to TRBJ1-2, with no clear D. The CDR3 sequence is 13 residues long. V was shortened by 0 bases and J by 7 bases, with 9 bases between the two germline ends. The germline gives CDR1 SGHTA, CDR2 FQGNSA. The CDR3 reads CASSLAGLSGYTF. CDR3 in DNA: TGTGCCAGCAGCTTAGCAGGGTTGAGTGGCTACACCTTC.

The chain combines TRBV7-2 with TRBJ2-2; a weak D match, TRBD2 (6 bases). The CDR3 runs 17 residues. CDR1 and CDR2 (germline): SGHTA, FQGNSA. Between the trimmed V and J ends, which lost 7 bases and 1 base, there was a span of 19 bases. CDR3: CASTPRSGFLNTGELFF. CDR3 nucleotides: TGTGCCAGCACCCCAAGGAGCGGGTTTTTGAACACCGGGGAGCTGTTTTTT.

CDR3: CASMADMNTEAFF. Here the CDR3 DNA reads TGTGCCAGCATGGCAGACATGAACACTGAAGCTTTCTTT. The chain couples TRBV2 to TRBJ1-1, with unresolved D. CDR3 size: 13 residues. The germline CDR1 and CDR2 sequences are SNHLY and FYNNEI. Trimming pared 7 bases from V and 0 bases from J, leaving 9 bases between.